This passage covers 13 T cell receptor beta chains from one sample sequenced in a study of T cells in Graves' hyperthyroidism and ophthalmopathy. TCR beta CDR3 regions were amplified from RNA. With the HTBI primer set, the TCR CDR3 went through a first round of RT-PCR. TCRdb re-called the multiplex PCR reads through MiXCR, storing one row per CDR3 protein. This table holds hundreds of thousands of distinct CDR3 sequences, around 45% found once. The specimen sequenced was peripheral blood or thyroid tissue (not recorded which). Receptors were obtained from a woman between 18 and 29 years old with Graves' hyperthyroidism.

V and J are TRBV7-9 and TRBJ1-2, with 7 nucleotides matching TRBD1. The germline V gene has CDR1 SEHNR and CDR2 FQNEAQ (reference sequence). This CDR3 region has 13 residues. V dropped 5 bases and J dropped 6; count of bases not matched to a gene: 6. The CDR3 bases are TGTGCCAGCAGCGAACGGACAGGAGATGGCTACACCTTC. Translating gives CASSERTGDGYTF.

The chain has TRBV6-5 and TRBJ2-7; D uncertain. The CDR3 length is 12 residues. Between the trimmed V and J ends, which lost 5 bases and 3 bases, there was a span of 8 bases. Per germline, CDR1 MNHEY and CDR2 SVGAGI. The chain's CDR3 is CASSRIYYEQYF. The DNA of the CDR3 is TGTGCCAGCAGTCGAATCTACTACGAGCAGTACTTC.

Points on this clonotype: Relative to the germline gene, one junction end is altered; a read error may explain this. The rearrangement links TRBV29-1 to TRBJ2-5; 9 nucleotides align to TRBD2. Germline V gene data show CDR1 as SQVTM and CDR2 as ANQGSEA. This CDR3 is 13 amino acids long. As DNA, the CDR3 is TGTGCCTGGAGTTCCAGCGGGGGGGAGACCCAGTACTTC. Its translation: CAWSSSGGETQYF.

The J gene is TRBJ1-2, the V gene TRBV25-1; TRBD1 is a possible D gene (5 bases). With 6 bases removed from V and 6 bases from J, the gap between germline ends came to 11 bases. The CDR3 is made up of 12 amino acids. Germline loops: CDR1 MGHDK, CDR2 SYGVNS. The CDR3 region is CASRGTADGYTF. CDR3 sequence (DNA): TGTGCCAGCAGGGGGACGGCAGATGGCTACACCTTC.

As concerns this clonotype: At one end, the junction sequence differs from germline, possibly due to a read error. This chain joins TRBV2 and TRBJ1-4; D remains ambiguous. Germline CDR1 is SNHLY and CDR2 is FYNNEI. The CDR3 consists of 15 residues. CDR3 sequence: CASSERAGGYEKLFF. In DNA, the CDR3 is TGTGCCAGTAGTGAACGGGCGGGAGGGTACGAAAAACTGTTTTTT.

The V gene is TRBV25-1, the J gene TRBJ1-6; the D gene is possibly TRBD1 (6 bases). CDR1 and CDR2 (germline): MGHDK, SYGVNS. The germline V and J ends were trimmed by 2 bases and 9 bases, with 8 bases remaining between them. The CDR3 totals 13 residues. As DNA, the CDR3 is TGTGCCAGCAGTGAAGAACAGGGTTCACCCCTCCACTTT. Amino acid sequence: CASSEEQGSPLHF.

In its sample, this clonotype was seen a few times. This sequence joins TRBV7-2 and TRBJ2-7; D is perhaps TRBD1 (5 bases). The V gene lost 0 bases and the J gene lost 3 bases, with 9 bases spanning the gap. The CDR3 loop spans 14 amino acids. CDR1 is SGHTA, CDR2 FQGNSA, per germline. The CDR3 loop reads CASSLAWGGYEQYF. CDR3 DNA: TGTGCCAGCAGCTTAGCTTGGGGCGGCTACGAGCAGTACTTC.

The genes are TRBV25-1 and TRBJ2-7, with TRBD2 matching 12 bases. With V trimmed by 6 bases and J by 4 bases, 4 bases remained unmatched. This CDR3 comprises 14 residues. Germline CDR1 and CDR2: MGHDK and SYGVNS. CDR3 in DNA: TGTGCCAGCAGGACTAGCGGGGGAAAGTACGAGCAGTACTTC. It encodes CASRTSGGKYEQYF.

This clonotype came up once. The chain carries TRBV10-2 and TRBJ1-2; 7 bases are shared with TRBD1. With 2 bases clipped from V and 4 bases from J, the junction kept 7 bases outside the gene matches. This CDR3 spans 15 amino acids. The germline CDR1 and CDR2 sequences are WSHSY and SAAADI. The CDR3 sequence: CASSETGARGYGYTF. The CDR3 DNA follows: TGCGCCAGCAGTGAGACAGGGGCCAGGGGCTATGGCTACACCTTC.

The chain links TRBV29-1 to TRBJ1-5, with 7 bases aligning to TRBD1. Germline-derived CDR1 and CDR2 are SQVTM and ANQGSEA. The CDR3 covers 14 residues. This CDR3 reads CSPRGQADNQPQHF. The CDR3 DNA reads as TGCAGTCCCCGTGGACAGGCGGACAATCAGCCCCAGCATTTT. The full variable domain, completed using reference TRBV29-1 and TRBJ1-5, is SAVISQKPSRDICQRGTSLTIQCQVDSQVTMMFWYRQQPGQSLTLIATANQGSEATYESGFVIDKFPISRPNLTFSTLTVSNMSPEDSSIYLCSPRGQADNQPQHFGDGTRLSIL.

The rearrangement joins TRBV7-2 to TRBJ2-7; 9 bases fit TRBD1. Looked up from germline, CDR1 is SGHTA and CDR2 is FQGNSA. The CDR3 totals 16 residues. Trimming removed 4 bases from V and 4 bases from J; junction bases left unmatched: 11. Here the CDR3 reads CASSSGPGTGSYEQYF. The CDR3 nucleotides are TGTGCCAGCAGCTCAGGACCTGGGACAGGGTCTTACGAGCAGTACTTC.

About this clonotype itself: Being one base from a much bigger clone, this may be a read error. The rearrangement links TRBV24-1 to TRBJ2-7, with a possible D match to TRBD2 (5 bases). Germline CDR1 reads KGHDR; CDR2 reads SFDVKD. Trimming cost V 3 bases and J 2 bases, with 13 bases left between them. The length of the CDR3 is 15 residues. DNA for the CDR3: TGTGCCACCAGTGATCGAAGCGGTCCCACCTACGAGCAGTACTTC. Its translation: CATSDRSGPTYEQYF.

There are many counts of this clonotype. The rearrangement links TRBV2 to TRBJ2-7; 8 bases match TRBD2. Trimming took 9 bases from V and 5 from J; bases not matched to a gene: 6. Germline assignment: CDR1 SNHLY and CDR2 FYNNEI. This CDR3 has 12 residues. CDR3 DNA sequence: TGTGCCAGGAGCGGACTAGCCGACGAGCAGTACTTC. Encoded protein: CARSGLADEQYF.